These 3 T cell receptor beta chains came from one sample sequenced in a study of cytomegalovirus exposure and HLA in healthy donors. Measured with immunoSEQ multiplex PCR; TCRdb has only the in-frame clones, and not every one. The table records approximately 120,000 clones, roughly 90% of them present only once. Sequenced input: PBMCs. The receptors were sampled from a young woman in good health and CMV-seronegative.

V usage is TRBV30 and J usage is TRBJ1-5, with TRBD1 identical over 7 bases. The CDR3 is 13 residues long. J was trimmed by 6 bases and V by 2 bases; bases with no gene match: 4. Germline values: CDR1 GTSNPN, CDR2 SVGIG (reference sequence). The CDR3 reads CAWSRAGGQPQHF. The CDR3 DNA follows: TGTGCCTGGAGTCGGGCAGGGGGTCAGCCCCAGCATTTT. The full variable domain, in which reference TRBV30 and TRBJ1-5 provide the parts outside the CDR3, is SQTIHQWPATLVQPVGSPLSLECTVEGTSNPNLYWYRQAAGRGLQLLFYSVGIGQISSEVPQNLSASRPQDRQFILSSKKLLLSDSGFYLCAWSRAGGQPQHFGDGTRLSIL.

V and J are TRBV7-8 and TRBJ2-7; 7 bases map to TRBD1. V lost 5 bases and J lost 0; bases outside the gene matches: 7. Germline values: CDR1 SGHVS, CDR2 FQNEAQ. This CDR3 contains 15 residues. The CDR3 region has the DNA TGTGCCAGCAGCCCGGGACAGAGGAGCTCCTACGAGCAGTACTTC. Its translation is CASSPGQRSSYEQYF.

The chain combines TRBV7-3 with TRBJ2-1; 8 bases map to TRBD2. The V gene end was trimmed by 5 bases and the J gene end by 12 bases; junction bases not matched to a gene: 15. The CDR3 has 15 residues. Germline V CDR1 and CDR2: SGHTA, FQGTGA. This CDR3 reads CASSPGTRDVRGQFF. For the CDR3, the DNA is TGTGCCAGCAGCCCCGGGACTAGGGATGTTCGGGGGCAGTTCTTC.